These 9 T cell receptor beta chains were sequenced from one sample in a study of cytomegalovirus exposure and HLA in healthy donors. Here immunoSEQ multiplex PCR was the method, and the copy in TCRdb shows in-frame clones only, minus some. This sample has around 71,000 clones, with around 95% found just once. Sequencing input: PBMCs. The receptors were sampled from a man aged 18 to 35 in good health and CMV-seropositive.

The chain combines TRBV7-2 with TRBJ2-2, with 12 nucleotides matching TRBD2. V lost 0 bases and J lost 7; bases outside the gene matches: 6. Germline lookup yields CDR1 SGHTA and CDR2 FQGNSA. The length of the CDR3 is 17 residues. CDR3 amino acids: CASSLAWLAGGHGELFF. In DNA form, the CDR3 reads TGTGCCAGCAGCTTAGCGTGGCTAGCGGGGGGGCACGGGGAGCTGTTTTTT.

The gene calls are TRBV7-9 and TRBJ2-7; a weak D match, TRBD2 (5 bases). Germline V CDR1 and CDR2: SEHNR, FQNEAQ (reference sequence). This CDR3 contains 13 residues. V dropped 2 bases and J dropped 4 bases, with 9 bases sitting between them. This chain's CDR3 is CASSLSEVYEQYF. DNA of the CDR3: TGTGCCAGCAGCTTATCGGAGGTTTACGAGCAGTACTTC. Together with reference TRBV7-9 and TRBJ2-7, the CDR3 gives the full variable domain: DTGVSQNPRHKITKRGQNVTFRCDPISEHNRLYWYRQTLGQGPEFLTYFQNEAQLEKSRLLSDRFSAERPKGSFSTLEIQRTEQGDSAMYLCASSLSEVYEQYFGPGTRLTVT.

The V and J genes are TRBV6-5 and TRBJ1-2; D not resolved. Looked up from germline, CDR1 is MNHEY and CDR2 is SVGAGI. CDR3 length equals 15 residues. The ends were cut back, 2 bases at V and 2 bases at J, with 12 bases in the middle. As DNA, the CDR3 is TGTGCCAGCAGTTACAGGATTCGGGGAAACTATGGCTACACCTTC. Residues: CASSYRIRGNYGYTF.

The rearrangement joins TRBV7-3 to TRBJ1-1; D not certain. The length of the CDR3 is 14 residues. Germline V gives CDR1 SGHTA, CDR2 FQGTGA. Trimming shortened V by 5 bases and J by 1 base, and 11 bases separated the two germline ends. The CDR3 coding sequence is TGTGCCAGCAGCCCAGGTCCTTCGAACACTGAAGCTTTCTTT. Its translation: CASSPGPSNTEAFF.

CDR3 residues: CASSLLAGSTDTQYF. For the CDR3, the DNA is TGTGCCAGCAGCTTACTAGCGGGGAGCACAGATACGCAGTATTTT. This chain uses TRBV7-3 with TRBJ2-3, with 9 bases identical to TRBD2. This CDR3 spans 15 amino acids. Germline V gives CDR1 SGHTA, CDR2 FQGTGA. The trim removed 2 bases at V and 0 bases at J, leaving 0 bases unmatched.

The gene calls are TRBV25-1 and TRBJ2-7, with 8 nucleotides matching TRBD1. CDR3 length: 16 residues. Germline loops: CDR1 MGHDK, CDR2 SYGVNS. V dropped 4 bases and J dropped 2; count of bases not matched to a gene: 10. DNA of the CDR3: TGTGCCAGCAGTGTCCACGGACAGGGAGAAACCTACGAGCAGTACTTC. Protein sequence: CASSVHGQGETYEQYF.

This clone has just one count. The chain carries TRBV6-1 and TRBJ1-1; D perhaps matches TRBD1 (5 bases). Germline V gene data show CDR1 as MNHNS and CDR2 as SASEGT. The CDR3 covers 13 residues. Between the trimmed V and J ends, which lost 1 base and 7 bases, there was a span of 10 bases. The CDR3 DNA sequence: TGTGCCAGCAGTGAAGAGGGCGGGGGTGAAGCTTTCTTT. This encodes CASSEEGGGEAFF.

The chain is built from TRBV6-6 and TRBJ1-5; possible D gene TRBD1, 5 bases. V was cut by 8 bases and J by 0 bases, with 14 bases left in between. The germline gives CDR1 MNHNY, CDR2 SVGAGI (reference sequence). The length of the CDR3 is 15 residues. The CDR3 protein is CASWRQSYSNQPQHF. CDR3 bases: TGTGCCAGCTGGCGACAGAGCTATAGCAATCAGCCCCAGCATTTT.

The gene calls are TRBV10-3 and TRBJ1-4; D is possibly TRBD1 (6 bases). V shed 7 bases and J shed 5 bases, with 14 bases lying between them. This CDR3 has 14 residues. Germline CDR1 is ENHRY and CDR2 is SYGVKD. The CDR3 region is CAIKAGGSNEKLFF. The DNA for the CDR3 is TGTGCCATCAAAGCGGGGGGCTCAAATGAAAAACTGTTTTTT.